This T cell receptor (beta chain) was sequenced for a study of T cell changes during pregnancy in multiple sclerosis. TCRdb keeps only in-frame clones here, not all; method: immunoSEQ multiplex PCR. This sample has more than 55,000 clones; around 91% occur once, and the top ten carry around 6.8%. Germline CDR1 SGHTA, CDR2 FQGNSA. V was trimmed by 1 base and J by 1 base, leaving 7 bases between them. There are 14 residues in the CDR3. Source: peripheral blood, taken in the third trimester of pregnancy. The rearrangement uses TRBV7-2 and TRBJ1-1; maybe TRBD1 (6 bases). The source of this sequence is a female donor in good health, enrolled as a control in a pregnancy study. The CDR3 loop reads CASSLGQANTEAFF. In DNA, the CDR3 is TGTGCCAGCAGCTTAGGACAGGCGAACACTGAAGCTTTCTTT.